The rows below give T cell receptor beta chains drawn from one sample of a study of blood T cell repertoires in COVID-19. Libraries were prepared by immunoSEQ multiplex PCR; TCRdb keeps only in-frame clonotypes and omits some of them. The sample lists almost 90,000 clones, less than 95% occurring once. The sample comprised peripheral blood. These receptors were collected from a man between 18 and 35 years old with COVID-19, enrolled during active disease. Both conserved end residues are trimmed from each CDR3. Fields, in order: D gene, clone size, V gene, CDR3 protein. A D gene is named only where the DNA matches it firmly. Expanded clones are given a class, and other clones once, few, many or no size at all.

TRBD2 | . | TRBV4-1 | ASSQAGDGYEQY
. | . | TRBV2 | ASSQREKLL
. | . | TRBV7-6 | ASSLGGDRY
TRBD2 | . | TRBV6-5 | ASSYSGGGPGETQY
TRBD1 | . | TRBV27 | ASRQGSYEQY
. | . | TRBV10-3 | AISGWEAEIGDEQF
. | . | TRBV9 | ASSQTWGGRSSYNEQF
TRBD1 | once | TRBV19 | ASSNQGAQTNEKLF
TRBD1 | . | TRBV5-8 | ASSYTTGPNTGELF
TRBD1 | . | TRBV9 | ASSVTGAYTGELF
. | once | TRBV5-4 | ASSLLGNTIY
. | . | TRBV19 | ASSSSRGDIQY
. | . | TRBV3-1/TRBV3-2 | ASSQGLWIPDTQY
. | . | TRBV28 | ASSSTPLGADTQY
. | . | TRBV15 | ATSRDVGRVASYEQY
TRBD1 | . | TRBV29-1 | SVVKTGGNVPGVPTDTQY
. | . | TRBV6-6 | ASTTGFSNQPQH
TRBD1 | . | TRBV7-9 | ASSLGQGVGGYT
TRBD1 | . | TRBV9 | ASSSRGDNEKLF
TRBD1 | . | TRBV30 | AWSTGQGGGYT
TRBD1 | . | TRBV6-2/TRBV6-3 | ASSYPSTGWGSYNEQF
TRBD1 | . | TRBV28 | ASSWDRGTSYEQY
. | . | TRBV27 | ASSLTETNYGYT
. | . | TRBV3-1/TRBV3-2 | ASSQNGGLNIQY
TRBD2 | . | TRBV27 | ASSLEAGVQETQY